What follows are 28 T cell receptor beta chains derived from one specimen sequenced in a study of Graves' ophthalmopathy and Graves' hyperthyroidism. The TCR beta CDR3 regions underwent amplification from RNA transcripts. Second-round multiplex PCR came after first-round RT-PCR with HTBI primers. TCRdb itself ran the multiplex PCR reads through MiXCR, one entry per CDR3 protein. In the table there are around 340,000 distinct CDR3 sequences, roughly 15% of which are singletons. The sample consisted of peripheral blood. These receptor sequences come from an adult man with Graves' ophthalmopathy.

This clonotype was picked up many times. This chain connects TRBV19 to TRBJ1-3; D remains unclear. Looked up from germline, CDR1 is LNHDA and CDR2 is SQIVND (reference sequence). This CDR3 has 14 amino acids. The V end lost 3 bases, the J end lost 4 bases, and 10 bases lay between the germline ends. CDR3 residues: CASSIGESGNTIYF. In DNA form, the CDR3 reads TGTGCCAGTAGTATCGGGGAGAGCGGAAACACCATATATTTT.

In this sample, this clonotype turned up many times. CDR3 bases: TGCAGTGCTAGAGGTAGGGGGGGTTCCACTGAAGCTTTCTTT. Translated, it gives CSARGRGGSTEAFF. The gene calls are TRBV20-1 and TRBJ1-1; weak D call: TRBD1 (6 bases). CDR1 is DFQATT and CDR2 is SNEGSKA in the germline V gene (reference sequence). V lost 1 base and J 4 bases, leaving 13 bases between the germline ends. The CDR3 is 14 amino acids.

This clonotype was recorded many times. The V gene is TRBV6-2 or TRBV6-3, the J gene TRBJ2-7, with a possible D match to TRBD1 (5 bases). Germline V gene data show CDR1 as MNHEY and CDR2 as SVGEGT. Trimming left V 2 bases short and J 0 bases short, with 5 bases between. The CDR3 has 13 residues. The CDR3 DNA sequence: TGTGCCAGCAGTTACGACAGCTCCTACGAGCAGTACTTC. It encodes CASSYDSSYEQYF.

This clonotype was observed many times. This chain connects TRBV29-1 to TRBJ2-4; TRBD2 agrees at 13 bases. The CDR3 has 15 amino acids. Germline CDR1 and CDR2: SQVTM and ANQGSEA. Trimming removed 7 bases from V and 6 bases from J; junction bases left unmatched: 9. In DNA, the CDR3 is TGCAGCGCCGCAAGACTAGCGGGGGGCACAAACATTCAGTACTTC. Translating gives CSAARLAGGTNIQYF.

In this sample, this clonotype is medium-sized. This rearrangement joins TRBV5-1 to TRBJ1-1; D possibly corresponds to TRBD1 (5 bases). Trimming cost V 2 bases and J 0 bases, with 11 bases left between them. The CDR3 is 15 residues long. Looked up from germline, CDR1 is SGHRS and CDR2 is YFSETQ. The CDR3 reads CASSFRDAMNTEAFF. The CDR3 DNA reads TGCGCCAGCAGCTTTAGGGACGCCATGAACACTGAAGCTTTCTTT.

This clonotype appeared many times. The chain carries TRBV6-5 and TRBJ2-5; weak D call: TRBD2 (6 bases). Looked up from germline, CDR1 is MNHEY and CDR2 is SVGAGI. The CDR3 sequence is 13 residues long. Trimming removed 7 bases at V and 2 bases at J, with 11 bases between. The CDR3 DNA sequence: TGTGCCAGCACGCGACTAGTACAAGAGACCCAGTACTTC. This encodes CASTRLVQETQYF.

This clonotype has ten or more counts. V gene TRBV12-3 or TRBV12-4 combines with J gene TRBJ2-5; no clear D gene. CDR3 length: 17 residues. Between the trimmed V and J ends, which lost 0 bases and 2 bases, there was a span of 16 bases. CDR3 amino acids: CASSLASSITRQETQYF. The CDR3 nucleotides are TGTGCCAGCAGTTTAGCGAGTTCTATCACCAGACAAGAGACCCAGTACTTC.

The table lists this clonotype with many counts. V gene TRBV10-3 combines with J gene TRBJ1-1, with a weak D call TRBD1 (5 bases). V was cut by 0 bases and J by 3 bases, with 11 bases left in between. Germline assignment: CDR1 ENHRY and CDR2 SYGVKD. This CDR3 is 15 amino acids long. The CDR3 protein is CAISESAREHTEAFF. The CDR3, as DNA: TGTGCCATCAGTGAGTCGGCCAGGGAGCACACTGAAGCTTTCTTT.

This clonotype was seen at least ten times. V is TRBV29-1 and J is TRBJ2-2; TRBD1 aligns across 7 bases. The J segment lost 5 bases and the V segment lost 7 bases, leaving 10 bases of the junction unmatched. The length of the CDR3 is 14 residues. Germline V lookup: CDR1 SQVTM, CDR2 ANQGSEA. CDR3 nucleotide sequence: TGCAGCGCCACTGACAGGGTTGGAACCGGGGAGCTGTTTTTT. Residues: CSATDRVGTGELFF.

This clonotype was seen at least ten times. J is TRBJ1-6 and V is TRBV2; no firm D call. Germline CDR1 SNHLY, CDR2 FYNNEI. This CDR3 has 13 amino acids. Trimming left V 3 bases short and J 7 bases short, with 7 bases between. The CDR3 coding sequence is TGTGCCAGCAGTGAGGGGTGGAATTCACCCCTCCACTTT. It is translated as CASSEGWNSPLHF.

Many counts were recorded for this clonotype. V usage is TRBV28 and J usage is TRBJ1-5, with D perhaps TRBD1 (6 bases). The V gene lost 8 bases and the J gene lost 3 bases, with 17 bases spanning the gap. The germline CDR1 and CDR2 sequences are MDHEN and SYDVKM. The CDR3 runs to 15 residues. The CDR3 reads CASQILQGDNQPQHF. The CDR3 coding sequence is TGTGCCAGCCAGATTCTACAGGGTGACAATCAGCCCCAGCATTTT.

This clonotype was observed many times. This chain uses TRBV6-2 or TRBV6-3 with TRBJ1-2; 7 bases match TRBD1. V dropped 2 bases and J dropped 8; count of bases not matched to a gene: 17. The CDR3 contains 17 residues. Germline V gives CDR1 MNHEY, CDR2 SVGEGT. CDR3 coding DNA: TGTGCCAGCAGTTACGGTGCCACGGGACAGCGGTTTAGGGGCTACACCTTC. Its protein product is CASSYGATGQRFRGYTF.

The table lists this clonotype with many counts. This chain connects TRBV6-5 to TRBJ1-1; TRBD1 aligns across 8 bases. Trimming at V came to 4 bases and at J to 4 bases, leaving 5 bases not matched to a gene. Germline lookup yields CDR1 MNHEY and CDR2 SVGAGI. The length of the CDR3 is 14 residues. The CDR3 DNA reads as TGTGCCAGCAGTTCCCGGACAGGGAGCACTGAAGCTTTCTTT. This gives the protein CASSSRTGSTEAFF.

This clonotype was counted between two and nine times. The chain joins TRBV6-1 to TRBJ2-7, with 11 positions matching TRBD2. This CDR3 is 16 amino acids long. Germline-derived CDR1 and CDR2 are MNHNS and SASEGT. Losses at the gene ends were 6 bases for V and 2 bases for J; bases not matched to a gene: 9. The CDR3 sequence is CASRKSGTSGPYEQYF. The CDR3 region has the DNA TGTGCCAGCAGAAAATCCGGGACTAGCGGTCCCTACGAGCAGTACTTC.

This clonotype was counted at least ten times. CDR3 residues: CASRGVGTGIYEQYF. CDR3 DNA: TGTGCCAGCAGGGGCGTAGGGACAGGGATCTACGAGCAGTACTTC. The J gene is TRBJ2-7, the V gene TRBV12-3 or TRBV12-4; 9 bases line up with TRBD1. J was trimmed by 3 bases and V by 6 bases; bases with no gene match: 9. This CDR3 has 15 amino acids.

This chain uses TRBV28 with TRBJ2-5, with 9 positions matching TRBD1. Looked up from germline, CDR1 is MDHEN and CDR2 is SYDVKM. Germline trimming cut 5 bases from V and 4 bases from J; bases unmatched to any gene: 8. CDR3 size: 15 residues. CDR3 in amino acids: CASSESDRGSETQYF. The CDR3 bases are TGTGCCAGCAGTGAATCGGACAGGGGTTCAGAGACCCAGTACTTC.

This clonotype has a count of ten or more. This chain joins TRBV28 and TRBJ1-2; D is uncertain. This CDR3 is 13 amino acids long. Germline values: CDR1 MDHEN, CDR2 SYDVKM. V lost 6 bases and J 3 bases, leaving 11 bases between the germline ends. CDR3 nucleotide sequence: TGTGCCAGCAGCACGACCGGCGACTATGGCTACACCTTC. Its translation: CASSTTGDYGYTF.

This clonotype was picked up many times. The chain recombines TRBV10-3 with TRBJ1-5; TRBD1 aligns across 10 bases. The CDR3 totals 14 residues. V gave up 6 bases and J gave up 4 bases; unmatched junction bases: 3. Per germline, CDR1 ENHRY and CDR2 SYGVKD. The CDR3 here is CAIRGDRGNQPQHF. As DNA, the CDR3 is TGTGCCATCAGGGGGGACAGGGGAAATCAGCCCCAGCATTTT.

This clonotype has just a few counts. This sequence joins TRBV28 and TRBJ1-1; D ambiguous. V gave up 3 bases and J gave up 0 bases, with 8 bases separating them. The CDR3 consists of 14 residues. The germline CDR1 and CDR2 sequences are MDHEN and SYDVKM. The CDR3 DNA reads as TGTGCCAGCAGTTTTGGGGAGATGAACACTGAAGCTTTCTTT. Protein: CASSFGEMNTEAFF. The full variable domain, in which reference TRBV28 and TRBJ1-1 provide the parts outside the CDR3, is DVKVTQSSRYLVKRTGEKVFLECVQDMDHENMFWYRQDPGLGLRLIYFSYDVKMKEKGDIPEGYSVSREKKERFSLILESASTNQTSMYLCASSFGEMNTEAFFGQGTRLTVV.

This clonotype has a count of ten or more. This chain uses TRBV30 with TRBJ2-2; no clear D. This CDR3 has 13 amino acids. Germline CDR1 GTSNPN, CDR2 SVGIG (reference sequence). Trimming shortened V by 3 bases and J by 1 base, and 6 bases separated the two germline ends. CDR3 nucleotides: TGTGCCTGGAGCCCTCTGAACACCGGGGAGCTGTTTTTT. It codes for CAWSPLNTGELFF.

This clonotype occurred many times. CDR3 DNA: TGTGCCAGCAGTTACTCGTCCCCACCGGGACAGGGGTCCTACGAGCAGTACTTC. Translated, it gives CASSYSSPPGQGSYEQYF. The V gene is TRBV6-5, the J gene TRBJ2-7, with 10 bases identical to TRBD1. The V gene's germline CDR1 is MNHEY and CDR2 SVGAGI. The V gene end was trimmed by 0 bases and the J gene end by 1 base; junction bases not matched to a gene: 9. CDR3 length equals 18 residues.

This clonotype was seen repeatedly, ten times or more. The chain links TRBV20-1 to TRBJ1-2; 7 nucleotides line up with TRBD1. Per germline, CDR1 DFQATT and CDR2 SNEGSKA (reference sequence). The V gene end was trimmed by 4 bases and the J gene end by 2 bases; junction bases not matched to a gene: 1. There are 12 residues in the CDR3. Here the CDR3 DNA reads TGCAGTGCTAAGACAGGGAACTATGGCTACACCTTC. This translates into CSAKTGNYGYTF.

This clonotype has ten or more counts. The chain joins TRBV9 to TRBJ2-6; maybe TRBD2 (5 bases). Trimming cost V 3 bases and J 4 bases, with 17 bases left between them. This CDR3 comprises 17 residues. Per the germline V gene, CDR1 is SGDLS and CDR2 is YYNGEE. The CDR3 DNA reads TGTGCCAGCAGCGAGGCCGGTGAGCCGGGAGGGGCCAACGTCCTGACTTTC. The encoded protein is CASSEAGEPGGANVLTF.

The sample holds many counts of this clonotype. The chain is built from TRBV28 and TRBJ2-5; 9 bases are shared with TRBD1. V lost 4 bases to trimming and J lost 5 bases; unmatched junction nucleotides: 8. CDR1 and CDR2 from the germline V gene are MDHEN and SYDVKM. CDR3 length equals 15 residues. CDR3 DNA sequence: TGTGCCAGCAGTTGGAAAACAGGGGGCCTGGAGACCCAGTACTTC. Protein product: CASSWKTGGLETQYF.

This clonotype occurred many times. The CDR3 sequence: CASTTDSGTRYEQYF. The CDR3, as DNA: TGTGCCAGCACCACTGACAGCGGGACCCGTTACGAGCAGTACTTC. This rearrangement joins TRBV28 to TRBJ2-7, with 7 bases fitting TRBD2. Trimming removed 7 bases from V and 4 bases from J; junction bases left unmatched: 13. From germline, CDR1 is MDHEN and CDR2 SYDVKM. The CDR3 covers 15 residues.

This clonotype showed up many times. The genes are TRBV28 and TRBJ1-3; D might be TRBD1 (6 bases). Germline lookup yields CDR1 MDHEN and CDR2 SYDVKM. Trimming shortened V by 5 bases and J by 2 bases, and 13 bases separated the two germline ends. The CDR3 spans 15 residues. The CDR3 bases are TGTGCCAGCAGTCCAGTACAGGGAACTGGAAACACCATATATTTT. Its translation: CASSPVQGTGNTIYF.

This clonotype came up many times. This chain uses TRBV7-2 with TRBJ1-3; D ambiguous. V lost 1 base and J 3 bases, leaving 4 bases between the germline ends. This CDR3 comprises 13 residues. CDR1 is SGHTA and CDR2 is FQGNSA in the germline V gene. CDR3 sequence: CASSLGVGNTIYF. DNA for the CDR3: TGTGCCAGCAGCTTAGGGGTTGGAAACACCATATATTTT.

The rearrangement links TRBV27 to TRBJ2-7; 9 nucleotides align to TRBD1. This CDR3 contains 15 residues. V lost 2 bases and J lost 10; bases outside the gene matches: 12. Germline lookup yields CDR1 MNHEY and CDR2 SMNVEV (reference sequence). CDR3 nucleotide sequence: TGTGCCAGCAGTTTAGGACAGGGGAGGACTCTTTCACAGTACTTC. Encoded protein: CASSLGQGRTLSQYF.